This TCR beta chain appears in the sequencing data of a study of T-cell reconstitution after alpha-beta-depleted transplantation in children. Preparation of the TCRbeta library used unique molecular identifiers. TCRdb re-analysed the PCR reads in MiXCR, keeping a single row per CDR3 protein. The sample gives around 680,000 distinct CDR3 sequences, 15% to 20% of which show up once; 1.1% is in the top ten. V was pared by 6 bases and J by 3 bases, with 5 bases between. The CDR3 has 11 residues. This clonotype occurred a few times. This clonotype was sampled from a human donor who donated a stem cell graft to a child with acute myeloid leukemia. The chain is built from TRBV12-3 or TRBV12-4 and TRBJ1-1; D gene ambiguous. The sample in question was PBMCs from the stem cell graft donor, obtained from the stem cell graft. CDR3 residues: CASRLDTEAFF. The CDR3 DNA reads TGTGCCAGCAGGCTAGACACTGAAGCTTTCTTT.